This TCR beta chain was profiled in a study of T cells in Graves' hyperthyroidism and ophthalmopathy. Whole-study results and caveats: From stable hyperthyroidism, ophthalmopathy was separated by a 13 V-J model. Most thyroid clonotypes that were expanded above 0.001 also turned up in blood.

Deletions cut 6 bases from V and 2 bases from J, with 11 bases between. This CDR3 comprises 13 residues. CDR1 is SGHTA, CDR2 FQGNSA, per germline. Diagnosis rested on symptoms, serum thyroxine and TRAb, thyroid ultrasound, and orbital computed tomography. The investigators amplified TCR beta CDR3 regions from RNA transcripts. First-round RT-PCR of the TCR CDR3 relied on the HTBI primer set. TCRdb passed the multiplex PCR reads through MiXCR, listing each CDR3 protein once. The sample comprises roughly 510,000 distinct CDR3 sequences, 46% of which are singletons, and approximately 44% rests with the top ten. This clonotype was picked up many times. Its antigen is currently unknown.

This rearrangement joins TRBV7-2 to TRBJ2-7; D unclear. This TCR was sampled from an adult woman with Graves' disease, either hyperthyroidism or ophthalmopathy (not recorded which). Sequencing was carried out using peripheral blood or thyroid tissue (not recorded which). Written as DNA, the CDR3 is TGTGCCAGCAGTACCGGATGGGCCTACGAGCAGTACTTC. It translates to CASSTGWAYEQYF.